This T cell receptor beta chain was documented in a study of identical twins. Study-wide findings and caveats: Analyses of zero insertions could be partly confounded by invariant MAIT and iNKT cells. Twin pairs' shared out-of-frame alpha sequences were enriched in low generation probability.

About this clonotype: Antigen: not known.

Template switching supplied a universal primer site; unique molecular identifiers were carried on the cDNA. MiXCR, run by TCRdb on the 5' RACE reads, gives a single entry per CDR3 protein. The table has under 300,000 distinct CDR3 sequences, over 12% seen once. Germline trimming cut 4 bases from V and 3 bases from J; bases unmatched to any gene: 8. Germline values: CDR1 SGHRS, CDR2 YFSETQ. The CDR3 is made up of 15 amino acids. The sample consisted of memory (CD45RO+) T cells sorted from blood. This chain joins TRBV5-1 and TRBJ2-3, with TRBD2 matching 7 bases. This clonotype was sampled from a woman under 30 in good health. CDR3 amino acids: CASSPSGDETDTQYF. The CDR3 DNA is TGCGCCAGCAGCCCCAGCGGGGACGAGACAGATACGCAGTATTTT.